A single T cell receptor beta chain is shown here with its context. Its cognate antigen is unknown. This entry is derived from a study of shared clonotypes between healthy human individuals. About the research overall: Per-donor plates numbered three CD4 naive, three CD4 memory, two CD8 naive and one CD8 memory. The study, taken as a whole, reports: All-four-donor shared clonotypes had higher generation probabilities than non-shared clonotypes did. Memory subsets generally showed lower estimated richness than naive subsets.

Naive CD8 cells, CD45RO-negative and positively selected for CCR7, excluded terminally differentiated effector memory CD45RA+ cells. Healthy adults negative for HIV, lacking recent acute infections or vaccinations, served as donors. TCRdb's table, derived via immunoSEQ multiplex PCR, lists solely in-frame clones and lacks some. The data show 650,000 to 800,000 clones, with 92% seen just once and roughly 24% held by the top ten. The germline V gene encodes CDR1 SQVTM and CDR2 ANQGSEA. The V and J ends lost 7 bases and 0 bases respectively, with 10 bases between them. CDR3 length: 13 residues. Sequencing was carried out using naive CD8+ T cells sorted from blood. The chain recombines TRBV29-1 with TRBJ1-3; D gene unclear. The clonotype was recovered from a man aged 25-40 years in good health. CDR3 sequence: CSGLYSSGNTIYF. The CDR3 coding sequence is TGCAGCGGACTATATAGCTCTGGAAACACCATATATTTT.